This T cell receptor (beta chain) emerged from a study of cytomegalovirus exposure and HLA in healthy donors. Study findings and constraints: Most CMV-associated TCR beta chains appeared HLA-restricted in a later analysis.

There are 15 residues in the CDR3. The germline V gene has CDR1 SGHRS and CDR2 YFSETQ. Trimming removed 0 bases from V and 0 bases from J, with 7 bases in between. On this clone: Antigen specificity is unknown.

The PCR was carried out with 60 Vbeta primers and 13 Jbeta primers. Assay: immunoSEQ multiplex PCR; the TCRdb copy retains only in-frame clones and omits some. The repertoire holds a few hundred thousand clones, with 80% as singletons. Sequencing used PBMCs. This rearrangement joins TRBV5-1 to TRBJ1-3; D is uncertain. The TCR sequence derives from a girl aged 2 to 10 in good health and CMV-seronegative. In DNA, the CDR3 is TGCGCCAGCAGCTTGGGAAGCTACTCTGGAAACACCATATATTTT. It yields the protein CASSLGSYSGNTIYF.